Listed below are T cell receptor beta chains from one sample, sequenced in a study of CD8+CD57+ T cells in acquired aplastic anemia. TCRdb recomputed calls from the reads with MiXCR, one row per CDR3 protein. The sample yields roughly 240,000 distinct CDR3 sequences, approximately 50% seen once. The sample comprised sorted CD4+, CD8+, or CD8+CD57+ T cells (not recorded which) from PBMCs. All receptors come from a human donor with aplastic anemia. Each CDR3 is given with its conserved first and last residue. D genes are given only for firm matches. Only part of the rows carry a size: once, few, many, or a class if the clone is expanded.

J	size	V	D	CDR3	DNA
TRBJ1-2	many	TRBV20-1	-	CSARLEGILGYGYTF	TGCAGTGCTAGATTGGAGGGGATTTTGGGCTATGGCTACACCTTC
TRBJ1-6	many	TRBV6-5	-	CASSYSRSRFPNSPLHF	TGTGCCAGCAGTTACTCTCGAAGTAGGTTCCCTAATTCACCCCTCCACTTT
TRBJ2-1	few	TRBV11-2	-	CASSLVGGTPGYNEQFF	TGTGCCAGCAGCTTAGTAGGGGGGACGCCGGGGTACAATGAGCAGTTCTTC
TRBJ1-1	-	TRBV30	TRBD1	CAWSVRGQGSFPEAFF	TGTGCCTGGAGTGTAAGGGGACAGGGATCATTCCCTGAAGCTTTCTTT
TRBJ2-3	many	TRBV7-9	-	CASSALRGGSTDTQYF	TGTGCCAGCAGCGCTCTGCGAGGGGGAAGCACAGATACGCAGTATTTT
TRBJ2-7	-	TRBV29-1	TRBD1	CSELVWTGGSYEQYF	TGCAGTGAATTGGTTTGGACAGGGGGCTCCTACGAGCAGTACTTC
TRBJ1-2	-	TRBV28	-	CASSLAHFNSGYGYTF	TGTGCCAGCAGTTTAGCACACTTTAACAGTGGCTATGGCTACACCTTC
TRBJ2-5	-	TRBV5-4	TRBD2	CASSSERGGGETQYF	TGTGCCAGCAGCTCTGAGCGGGGGGGCGGGGAGACCCAGTACTTC
TRBJ1-2	many	TRBV20-1	TRBD1	CSARPGQGFYGYTF	TGCAGTGCCCGGCCGGGACAGGGATTCTATGGCTACACCTTC
TRBJ2-1	many	TRBV9	TRBD2	CASSNQRDDEQFF	TGTGCCAGCAGCAACCAGCGGGACGATGAGCAGTTCTTC
TRBJ2-3	-	TRBV20-1	TRBD2	CSARAGTTSCADTQYF	TGCAGTGCTAGAGCCGGGACTACAAGTTGTGCAGATACGCAGTATTTT